This TCR beta chain was documented in a study of blood T cell repertoires in COVID-19. The wider study: From T cells, B-cell-depleted T cells, or PBMCs came the material, which was cDNA or gDNA.

CDR1 is SGHKS, CDR2 YYEKEE, per germline (reference sequence). The CDR3 has 14 residues. The V end lost 4 bases, the J end lost 9 bases, and 17 bases lay between the germline ends. The assay was immunoSEQ multiplex PCR, and TCRdb's table has in-frame clones only and misses some. The sample has 500,000 or so clones; around 90% are singletons. The specimen sequenced was PBMCs or T cells enriched from blood (not recorded which). This chain joins TRBV5-5 and TRBJ2-1; D might be TRBD2 (9 bases). This TCR was sampled from a woman aged 18-30 years who had recovered from COVID-19. CDR3 coding DNA: TGTGCCAGCAGCGGCGGGGGGGACAGGATTGAGCAGTTCTTC. Protein sequence: CASSGGGDRIEQFF.